The text below deals with one T cell receptor (beta chain). This sample was included in a study of blood T cell repertoires in COVID-19. Sequencing was performed with immunoSEQ multiplex PCR; in TCRdb, only in-frame clones are kept and a portion is missing. The sample lists about 110,000 clones, less than 85% occurring once. This CDR3 region has 16 residues. Sequenced material: peripheral blood. This sequence originates from a woman aged 80 or older with acute or convalescent COVID-19. The V call is TRBV12-2, the J call TRBJ1-1; the table names TRBD1, a call not compared with the DNA. TRBV12-2 is described as a pseudogene. In nucleotides, the CDR3 is TGTGCAAGTCGCTTATCAACAGGGGGATCGAACACTGAAGCTTTCTTT. Translation: CASRLSTGGSNTEAFF.